These T cell receptor beta chains were read from a single sample in a study of blood T cell repertoires in COVID-19. Here immunoSEQ multiplex PCR was the method, and the copy in TCRdb shows in-frame clones only, minus some. The table has fewer than 250,000 clones, approximately 78% seen once; the top ten hold around 12%. The sequenced sample consisted of peripheral blood. Source of these receptors: a woman between 35 and 50 years old with acute or convalescent COVID-19. Both conserved end residues are part of each CDR3. The D gene is left open where the match is weak. Only some rows state a clone size, as once, few, many or a class for expanded clones.

>-|TRBV27|few|TRBJ2-7
CASSPEAGTSYEQYF
TGTGCCAGCAGTCCGGAGGCGGGGACCTCCTACGAGCAGTACTTC
>TRBD1|TRBV19|-|TRBJ2-1
CASSHPSGTGGNEQFF
TGTGCCAGTAGCCACCCCTCCGGGACAGGGGGCAATGAGCAGTTCTTC
>-|TRBV6-4|-|TRBJ2-3
CASSDSGGAADTQYF
TGTGCCAGCAGTGACTCCGGCGGGGCCGCAGATACGCAGTATTTT
>-|TRBV7-2|once|TRBJ1-2
CASSLLPRDNYGYTF
TGTGCCAGCAGCTTGCTGCCACGGGATAACTATGGCTACACCTTC
>TRBD2|TRBV19|-|TRBJ2-7
CASSPLGLAASYEQYF
TGTGCCAGTAGCCCTTTGGGACTAGCGGCATCTTACGAGCAGTACTTC
>TRBD2|TRBV2|-|TRBJ2-1
CASRGGRRDEQFF
TGTGCCAGCAGAGGCGGGAGAAGGGATGAGCAGTTCTTC
>TRBD1|TRBV30|-|TRBJ2-7
CAWRPWTGAIYSYEQYF
TGTGCCTGGAGACCGTGGACAGGGGCTATCTACTCCTACGAGCAGTACTTC
>-|TRBV6-2/TRBV6-3|-|TRBJ1-1
CASSYSTQSTEAFF
TGTGCCAGCAGTTACTCGACTCAGAGCACTGAAGCTTTCTTT
>-|TRBV10-2|-|TRBJ2-1
CASSGTTSYNEQFF
TGCGCCAGCAGTGGGACTACCTCCTACAATGAGCAGTTCTTC
>TRBD1|TRBV2|-|TRBJ1-2
CASSQTGDPNYGYTF
TGTGCCAGCAGCCAAACAGGGGATCCTAACTATGGCTACACCTTC
>TRBD1|TRBV6-4|once|TRBJ1-2
CASSESQGTNYGYTF
TGTGCCAGCAGTGAATCACAGGGGACCAACTATGGCTACACCTTC
>TRBD1|TRBV6-1|-|TRBJ1-1
CASSESGTANTEAFF
TGTGCCAGCAGTGAATCAGGGACAGCGAACACTGAAGCTTTCTTT
>TRBD2|TRBV27|-|TRBJ2-7
CASSLGLAGYEQYF
TGTGCCAGCAGTTTAGGACTAGCGGGCTACGAGCAGTACTTC
>-|TRBV5-1|-|TRBJ1-2
CASSLAEGGYGYTF
TGCGCCAGCAGCTTGGCCGAGGGCGGCTATGGCTACACCTTC
>TRBD2|TRBV7-9|-|TRBJ2-1
CASSFGLADGHEQFF
TGTGCCAGCAGCTTCGGCCTAGCGGATGGGCATGAGCAGTTCTTC
>-|TRBV15|once|TRBJ1-4
CATSRDRGTNEKLFF
TGTGCCACCAGCAGGGACCGAGGGACTAATGAAAAACTGTTTTTT
>TRBD1|TRBV11-2|-|TRBJ2-7
CASSLVARGSGYEQYF
TGTGCCAGCAGCTTAGTGGCCAGGGGGTCAGGGTACGAGCAGTACTTC
>TRBD2|TRBV5-6|-|TRBJ2-7
CASSLPSGNYEQYF
TGTGCCAGCAGCCTCCCTAGCGGGAACTACGAGCAGTACTTC
>TRBD2|TRBV7-9|-|TRBJ2-7
CASSLAPGLAGTYEQYF
TGTGCCAGCAGCTTAGCACCCGGACTAGCGGGGACCTACGAGCAGTACTTC
>-|TRBV9|-|TRBJ2-2
CASSVSGKGTGELFF
TGTGCCAGCAGCGTATCCGGGAAGGGCACCGGGGAGCTGTTTTTT
>TRBD1|TRBV19|-|TRBJ2-1
CASSTGQGAYNEQFF
TGTGCCAGTAGTACCGGACAGGGGGCCTACAATGAGCAGTTCTTC
>-|TRBV7-6|-|TRBJ1-3
CASSLRPDRGPGNTIYF
TGTGCCAGCAGCTTACGGCCCGACAGAGGCCCTGGAAACACCATATATTTT
>TRBD1|TRBV5-1|-|TRBJ1-4
CASSLGDRVLFF
TGCGCCAGCAGCTTGGGGGACAGGGTACTGTTTTTT
>TRBD1|TRBV30|-|TRBJ1-2
CAWSAGQGRVYGYTF
TGTGCCTGGAGTGCTGGACAGGGCCGCGTCTATGGCTACACCTTC
>TRBD2|TRBV9|-|TRBJ2-1
CASSVDSGGAREQFF
TGTGCCAGCAGCGTAGATAGCGGGGGGGCCCGGGAGCAGTTCTTC
>-|TRBV4-1|-|TRBJ1-3
CASSQALGNTIYF
TGCGCCAGCAGCCAGGCCCTTGGAAACACCATATATTTT
>-|TRBV29-1|-|TRBJ2-5
CSGRTGSAQYF
TGCAGCGGAAGGACGGGGTCGGCCCAGTACTTC
>TRBD1|TRBV5-1|-|TRBJ2-6
CASGQGDSGANVLTF
TGCGCCAGCGGACAGGGGGACTCTGGGGCCAACGTCCTGACTTTC
>TRBD2|TRBV3-1/TRBV3-2|-|TRBJ2-1
CASSQGGSGYNEQFF
TGTGCCAGCAGCCAGGGCGGTAGCGGGTACAATGAGCAGTTCTTC